These 15 T cell receptor beta chains came from one sample sequenced in a study of cytomegalovirus exposure and HLA in healthy donors (TCRdb year 2017). Libraries were constructed by the immunoSEQ multiplex PCR assay. TCRdb carries this immuneACCESS record with in-frame sequences only. Its versions omit some clonotypes, under half of them owing to an unresolved V gene in the studies checked, with the rest unexplained. Here the sample has about 160,000 clones; approximately 86% occur a single time. The leading ten clones occupy 2% to 2.5% of the sample. The material sequenced was PBMCs. All receptors come from a woman aged 18-30 years in good health and CMV-seronegative.

V gene TRBV2 combines with J gene TRBJ1-6; 8 bases fit TRBD1. V was clipped by 8 bases and J by 7 bases; unmatched bases: 1. This CDR3 comprises 12 residues. Germline V CDR1 and CDR2: SNHLY, FYNNEI. CDR3 sequence reads: CASRQGNSPLHF. The CDR3 coding sequence is TGTGCCAGCCGACAGGGGAATTCACCCCTCCACTTT.

This chain links TRBV5-1 with TRBJ1-4; 7 bases line up with TRBD1. The germline CDR1 and CDR2 sequences are SGHRS and YFSETQ. The CDR3 totals 15 residues. J was trimmed by 5 bases and V by 8 bases; bases with no gene match: 12. As DNA, the CDR3 is TGCGCCAGTGCCGCTACAGGGGCCGGGAATGAAAAACTGTTTTTT. It specifies CASAATGAGNEKLFF.

This rearrangement joins TRBV13 to TRBJ2-1, with D perhaps TRBD2 (7 bases). The CDR3 contains 17 residues. Looked up from germline, CDR1 is PRHDT and CDR2 is FYEKMQ (reference sequence). V was trimmed by 5 bases and J by 0 bases, leaving 17 bases between them. The CDR3 sequence is CASSPEQGGFSYNEQFF. DNA for the CDR3: TGTGCCAGCAGCCCCGAACAGGGAGGGTTCTCCTACAATGAGCAGTTCTTC.

The rearrangement links TRBV6-5 to TRBJ1-6; maybe TRBD1 (5 bases). The CDR3 is 15 amino acids. The V gene's germline CDR1 is MNHEY and CDR2 SVGAGI. V gave up 2 bases and J gave up 7 bases, with 12 bases separating them. The CDR3 DNA reads as TGTGCCAGCAGTTACAGCGACAGAGCGAATTCACCCCTCCACTTT. As protein: CASSYSDRANSPLHF.

The chain links TRBV5-6 to TRBJ1-2; TRBD1 matches at 7 bases. Germline loops: CDR1 SGHDT, CDR2 YYEEEE. V shed 2 bases and J 3 bases; nucleotides not matched to a gene: 7. The CDR3 contains 15 residues. CDR3 sequence reads: CASSFFRGGDYGYTF. Written as DNA, the CDR3 is TGTGCCAGCAGCTTTTTCCGAGGGGGCGACTATGGCTACACCTTC.

CDR3 sequence (DNA): TGCGCCAGCAGCTTGGCCGCGCCCTCCTACGAGCAGTACTTC. Translation: CASSLAAPSYEQYF. The rearrangement joins TRBV5-1 to TRBJ2-7; no clear D. Trimming removed 0 bases from V and 0 bases from J, with 7 bases in between. The CDR3 runs to 14 residues. In germline, CDR1 is SGHRS, CDR2 YFSETQ.

The chain links TRBV5-6 to TRBJ1-1, with TRBD1 matching over 8 bases. This CDR3 is 14 amino acids long. The germline gives CDR1 SGHDT, CDR2 YYEEEE. The ends lost 4 bases at V and 6 bases at J; junction bases unmatched: 8. CDR3 region: CASSPGQGSAEAFF. CDR3 sequence (DNA): TGTGCCAGCAGCCCAGGACAGGGTAGTGCTGAAGCTTTCTTT.

This rearrangement joins TRBV5-4 to TRBJ1-1; D is unclear. The CDR3 loop spans 14 amino acids. In germline, CDR1 is SGHNT, CDR2 YYREEE (reference sequence). The ends were cut back, 0 bases at V and 5 bases at J, with 11 bases in the middle. CDR3 amino acids: CASSLELSSTEAFF. The DNA of the CDR3 is TGTGCCAGCAGCTTGGAACTGTCAAGTACTGAAGCTTTCTTT.

This clone was counted a single time. The CDR3 region is CASSPRAGEKLFF. In DNA form, the CDR3 reads TGTGCCAGCAGCCCCAGGGCTGGTGAAAAACTGTTTTTT. The V gene is TRBV27, the J gene TRBJ1-4, with D perhaps TRBD1 (5 bases). Germline-derived CDR1 and CDR2 are MNHEY and SMNVEV (reference sequence). Trimming pared 6 bases from V and 7 bases from J, leaving 12 bases between. The CDR3 is 13 residues long.

The gene calls are TRBV7-9 and TRBJ2-3; 7 bases map to TRBD1. The CDR3 is 14 amino acids. Germline lookup yields CDR1 SEHNR and CDR2 FQNEAQ (reference sequence). V dropped 1 base and J dropped 6; count of bases not matched to a gene: 4. As DNA, the CDR3 is TGTGCCAGCAGCTTAGACAGGGGAGTTGATACGCAGTATTTT. Its protein is CASSLDRGVDTQYF.

Only a few counts were recorded for this clone. The V call is TRBV30, the J call TRBJ1-6; TRBD1 agrees at 8 bases. Germline V gene sequence: CDR1 GTSNPN, CDR2 SVGIG (reference sequence). The trim removed 3 bases at V and 8 bases at J, leaving 9 bases unmatched. The CDR3 totals 15 residues. This CDR3 reads CAWSDQGASYSPLHF. The CDR3 DNA reads as TGTGCCTGGAGCGACCAGGGGGCGTCCTATTCACCCCTCCACTTT.

The chain combines TRBV27 with TRBJ1-1; 9 bases are a match to TRBD1. Germline V gene sequence: CDR1 MNHEY, CDR2 SMNVEV (reference sequence). There are 16 residues in the CDR3. J was trimmed by 3 bases and V by 4 bases; bases with no gene match: 9. In DNA form, the CDR3 reads TGTGCCAGCAGTTACGCCGGACAGGGGCCCTACACTGAAGCTTTCTTT. This translates into CASSYAGQGPYTEAFF.

Concerning this clone itself: Other nucleotide sequences from this sample produce the same CDR3. The genes are TRBV7-2 and TRBJ2-7, with TRBD1 identical over 7 bases. V shed 5 bases, J shed 3 bases, and the junction held 7 bases outside the gene matches. CDR1 and CDR2 (germline): SGHTA, FQGNSA. CDR3 length equals 14 residues. CDR3 region: CASSLTGTDYEQYF. The DNA for the CDR3 is TGTGCCAGCAGCCTAACCGGGACAGACTACGAGCAGTACTTC.

The chain links TRBV20-1 to TRBJ1-1, with a tentative D call TRBD1 (5 bases). The CDR3 sequence is 11 residues long. Trimming left V 0 bases short and J 9 bases short, with 8 bases between. The germline CDR1 and CDR2 sequences are DFQATT and SNEGSKA (reference sequence). CDR3 coding DNA: TGCAGTGCTAGAGACCCAGGGAAAGCTTTCTTT. It specifies CSARDPGKAFF.

The chain has TRBV27 and TRBJ1-1; D unresolved. Per germline, CDR1 MNHEY and CDR2 SMNVEV (reference sequence). The V end lost 4 bases, the J end lost 1 base, and 10 bases lay between the germline ends. The CDR3 is 14 residues long. The CDR3 loop is CASSSQKWNTEAFF. CDR3 in DNA: TGTGCCAGCAGTTCCCAAAAATGGAACACTGAAGCTTTCTTT.